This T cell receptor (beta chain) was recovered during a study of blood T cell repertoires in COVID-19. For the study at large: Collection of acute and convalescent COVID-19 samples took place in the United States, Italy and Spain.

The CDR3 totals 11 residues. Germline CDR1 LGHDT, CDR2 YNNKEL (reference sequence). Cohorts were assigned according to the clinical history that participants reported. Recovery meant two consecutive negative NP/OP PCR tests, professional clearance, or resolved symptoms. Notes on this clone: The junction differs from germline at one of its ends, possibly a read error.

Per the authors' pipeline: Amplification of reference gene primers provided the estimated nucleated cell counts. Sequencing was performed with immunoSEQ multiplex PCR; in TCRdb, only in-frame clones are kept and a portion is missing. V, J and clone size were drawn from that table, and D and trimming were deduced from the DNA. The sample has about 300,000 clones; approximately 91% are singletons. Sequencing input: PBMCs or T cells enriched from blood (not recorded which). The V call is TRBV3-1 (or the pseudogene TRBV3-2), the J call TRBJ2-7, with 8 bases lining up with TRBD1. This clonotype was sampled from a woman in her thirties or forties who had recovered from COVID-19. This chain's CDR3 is CASSPGTGLNF. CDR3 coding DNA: TGTGCCAGCAGCCCCGGGACAGGACTAAACTTC.